The 10 T cell receptor beta chains in this list originate from one sample, sequenced in a study of OX40 agonist ivuxolimab in advanced cancers. Profiled with immunoSEQ multiplex PCR; TCRdb holds only in-frame clones, not every one. The sample contains about 59,000 clones, 84% of which appear only once. Sequenced here: CD4+ or CD8+ T cells sorted from blood, sampled in a trial of the OX40 agonist ivuxolimab. The source of these receptors is an adult with an advanced solid tumor such as melanoma, head and neck, liver or kidney cancer.

The rearrangement links TRBV20-1 to TRBJ1-2, with D possibly TRBD1 on 6 matching bases. The germline V and J ends were trimmed by 6 bases and 4 bases, with 9 bases remaining between them. The CDR3 length is 11 residues. Germline CDR1 reads DFQATT; CDR2 reads SNEGSKA (reference sequence). This chain's CDR3 is CSARTVYGYTF. CDR3 nucleotide sequence: TGCAGTGCCAGGACAGTCTATGGCTACACCTTC.

The count of this clone is one. V and J are TRBV28 and TRBJ1-3, with TRBD1 matching 7 bases. Germline V gene sequence: CDR1 MDHEN, CDR2 SYDVKM. Unmatched junction bases numbered 9, after V lost 5 bases and J lost 2 bases. The CDR3 length is 16 residues. This CDR3 is CASSTLQGSAGNTIYF. The CDR3 region has the DNA TGTGCCAGCAGTACCCTACAGGGGTCTGCTGGAAACACCATATATTTT.

The chain couples TRBV15 to TRBJ1-1, with D possibly TRBD1 on 6 matching bases. With 0 bases removed from V and 2 bases from J, the gap between germline ends came to 13 bases. This CDR3 is 16 amino acids long. CDR1 and CDR2 (germline): LNHNV, YYDKDF (reference sequence). The CDR3 loop is CATSRDYRAANTEAFF. CDR3 DNA sequence: TGTGCCACCAGCAGAGATTACAGGGCAGCTAACACTGAAGCTTTCTTT.

In nucleotides, the CDR3 is TGTGCCAGCAGTTCATGGGGACAGGGGAACAATGAGCAGTTCTTC. It encodes CASSSWGQGNNEQFF. The chain recombines TRBV6-1 with TRBJ2-1; TRBD1 matches at 10 bases. After removal of 5 bases from V and 5 bases from J, the junction contained 6 bases not matched to a gene. This CDR3 comprises 15 residues. The germline CDR1 and CDR2 sequences are MNHNS and SASEGT.

The CDR3 spells CASSPRLAGYYNEQFF. Written as DNA, the CDR3 is TGTGCCAGCAGCCCCCGTCTAGCGGGGTACTACAATGAGCAGTTCTTC. This chain connects TRBV9 to TRBJ2-1, with 9 bases identical to TRBD2. Trimming at V came to 4 bases and at J to 3 bases, leaving 8 bases not matched to a gene. The CDR3 contains 16 residues. CDR1 SGDLS and CDR2 YYNGEE come from the germline V gene.

This clone occurred a few times. The chain employs TRBV14 and TRBJ1-1, with 7 bases that match TRBD1. Germline loops: CDR1 SGHDN, CDR2 FVKESK. With V trimmed by 4 bases and J by 6 bases, 5 bases remained unmatched. This CDR3 has 13 amino acids. CDR3 region: CASSRGGLAEAFF. The CDR3 coding sequence is TGTGCCAGCAGCCGAGGGGGCCTAGCTGAAGCTTTCTTT.

About this clone: One end of the junction fails to match germline, which may point to a read error. The rearrangement uses TRBV11-2 and TRBJ2-7; D is perhaps TRBD1 or TRBD2 (7 bases each). The CDR3 consists of 13 residues. Germline assignment: CDR1 SGHAT and CDR2 FQNNGV. The CDR3 protein is CASSLDRRDSGNF. The CDR3 DNA is TGTGCCAGCAGCTTAGATCGTCGGGACAGCGGGAACTTC.

The chain employs TRBV19 and TRBJ2-1; the D gene could be TRBD1 or TRBD2 (6 bases each). Germline loops: CDR1 LNHDA, CDR2 SQIVND (reference sequence). CDR3 size: 15 residues. V lost 6 bases and J lost 0, with 12 bases in between. CDR3 in DNA: TGTGCCAGTAGCGCGGGACACGACTCCTACAATGAGCAGTTCTTC. Translation: CASSAGHDSYNEQFF.

V usage is TRBV4-3 and J usage is TRBJ2-5; TRBD2 agrees at 13 bases. TRBJ2-7 explains the end of the DNA better; the J call may be wrong. Germline assignment: CDR1 LGHNA and CDR2 YSLEER. This CDR3 contains 16 residues. As DNA, the CDR3 is TGCGCCAGCAGCCAAGGGACTAGCGGGGGTACCTACGAGCAGTACTTC. It specifies CASSQGTSGGTYEQYF.

The sample holds one count of this clone. The rearrangement uses TRBV4-1 and TRBJ2-7; the D gene could be TRBD1 or TRBD2 (5 bases each). V dropped 3 bases and J dropped 1 base, with 10 bases sitting between them. This CDR3 is 14 amino acids long. In germline, CDR1 is MGHRA, CDR2 YSYEKL. CDR3 loop: CASSQTGASYEQYF. CDR3 sequence (DNA): TGCGCCAGCAGCCAGACCGGGGCTTCCTACGAGCAGTACTTC.